This TCR beta chain was sequenced in a study of brain T cells in children with intractable seizures (dated by TCRdb to the early 2020s). About the investigation overall: As a first screen for immune gene transcripts, resected brain tissue from some 50 pediatric epilepsy surgery cases was run on a NanoString immunology panel. About 70% of the 12 selected surgery cases also had pre-surgery blood sequenced, which left four cases with brain tissue only. General findings and caveats noted by the study authors: Viral specificity was inferred solely from CDR3 sequence similarity, and the HCMV serostatus of the patients was not known. Sequencing depth differed between pre- and post-surgery blood, so clones missing from the pre-surgery sample may reflect undersampling.

For this clone: Its antigen is still unknown. Base qualities are missing; no much larger clone stands one base away.

The CDR3 measures 14 amino acids from cysteine to phenylalanine. The sequence is cut down to CDR3 DNA, 42 bases in frame from base 1. CDR1 and CDR2 are read off the germline V gene as SGDLS and YYNGEE. V ends up 4 bases short and J 6 bases short, with an unmatched junction base count of 4. The time point label here, explained by the study, means: resected brain tissue, or blood drawn just prior to surgery. The surgery cases showing the highest brain T cell transcript signatures were chosen for TCR beta chain sequencing of brain tissue and, when available, of blood. Patients had been treated with at least one anti-epileptic drug before surgery. TCR-sequenced patients were children with drug-resistant epilepsy due to tuberous sclerosis complex, focal cortical dysplasia, Rasmussen encephalitis or hemimegalencephaly. Blood was drawn right before the epilepsy surgery. The Monarch genomic DNA purification kit was used to extract bulk genomic DNA from unsorted brain tissue and from whole blood.

The immunoSEQ assay was used to generate TCR beta chain sequences from genomic DNA. The study's processing was this. Any CDR3 sequence that did not begin with the conserved framework cysteine at position 104 was removed by hand. To get clonality, the normalized Shannon's Diversity Index was subtracted from one, giving values from 0 (maximal diversity) to 1 (oligoclonal). Differences in the frequency of the same CDR3 between samples, such as brain versus blood, were assessed with chi-squared comparison-of-proportions tests. Public clonotypes were found through immuneACCESS searches, while the VDJdb browser was used to judge similarity to known antiviral clonotypes. TCRdb mirrors the immuneACCESS table, restricted to in-frame sequences. Some clones are absent from its copies; in checked studies, under half trace to an unresolved V gene, and the reason for the others is unknown. That table furnishes V, J and clone size, whereas the DNA furnished D and trimming. For this sample there are around 100,000 clones; 90% to 95% appear just once. The ten largest make up 3.5% to 4.5% of the sample.

Rearrangement joined TRBV9 to TRBJ2-4; the central 10 bases match TRBD2. The sequenced sample was peripheral blood, obtained at surgery. The sequence was collected from a boy in the first two years of life with hemimegalencephaly and intractable seizures. The CDR3 amino acid sequence is: CASSPGLAANIQYF. The DNA is TGTGCCAGCAGCCCCGGACTAGCGGCAAACATTCAGTACTTC.